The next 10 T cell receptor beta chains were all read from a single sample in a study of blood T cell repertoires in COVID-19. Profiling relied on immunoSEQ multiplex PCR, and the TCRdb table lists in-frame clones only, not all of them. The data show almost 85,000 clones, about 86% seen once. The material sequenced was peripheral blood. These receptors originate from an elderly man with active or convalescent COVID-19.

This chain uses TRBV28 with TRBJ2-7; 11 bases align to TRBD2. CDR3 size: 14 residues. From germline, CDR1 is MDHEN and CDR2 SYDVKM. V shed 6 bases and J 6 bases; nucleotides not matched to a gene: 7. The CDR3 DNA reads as TGTGCCAGCAGCGTGGGACTAGCGGACCGCGAGCAGTACTTC. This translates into CASSVGLADREQYF.

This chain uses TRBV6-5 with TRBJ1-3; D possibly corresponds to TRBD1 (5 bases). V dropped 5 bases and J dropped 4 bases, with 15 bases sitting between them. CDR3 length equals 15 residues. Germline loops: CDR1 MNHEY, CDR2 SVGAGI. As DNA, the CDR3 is TGTGCCAGCAGTACTTCAGGGAATCCAGGAAACACCATATATTTT. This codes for CASSTSGNPGNTIYF.

CDR3: CASAGTSGSYEQYF. CDR3 DNA sequence: TGTGCCAGTGCAGGGACTAGCGGGAGCTACGAGCAGTACTTC. The chain is built from TRBV19 and TRBJ2-7; 14 bases agree with TRBD2. Germline CDR1 and CDR2: LNHDA and SQIVND (reference sequence). The CDR3 covers 14 residues. The junction had 3 bases not matched to a gene; V was cut back by 8 bases and J by 3 bases.

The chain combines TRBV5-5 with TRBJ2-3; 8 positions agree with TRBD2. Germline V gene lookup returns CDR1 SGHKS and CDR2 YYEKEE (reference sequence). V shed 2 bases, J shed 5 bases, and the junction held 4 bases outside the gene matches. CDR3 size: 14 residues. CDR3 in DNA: TGTGCCAGCAGCTTCGCGGGGGGCGAAGATACGCAGTATTTT. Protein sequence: CASSFAGGEDTQYF.

CDR3 bases: TGTGCCAGCAGCTTGAGTAGTAGCACGTATACGCAGTATTTT. Encoded protein: CASSLSSSTYTQYF. V is TRBV5-4 and J is TRBJ2-3; D uncertain. Germline assignment: CDR1 SGHNT and CDR2 YYREEE (reference sequence). Deletions cut 1 base from V and 7 bases from J, with 13 bases between. This CDR3 has 14 amino acids.

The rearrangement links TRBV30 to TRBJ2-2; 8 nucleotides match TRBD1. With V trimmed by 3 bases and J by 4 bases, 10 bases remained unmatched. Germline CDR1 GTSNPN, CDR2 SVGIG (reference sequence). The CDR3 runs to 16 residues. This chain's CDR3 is CAWRSIGQGATGELFF. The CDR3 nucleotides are TGTGCCTGGAGGAGTATCGGACAGGGTGCCACCGGGGAGCTGTTTTTT.

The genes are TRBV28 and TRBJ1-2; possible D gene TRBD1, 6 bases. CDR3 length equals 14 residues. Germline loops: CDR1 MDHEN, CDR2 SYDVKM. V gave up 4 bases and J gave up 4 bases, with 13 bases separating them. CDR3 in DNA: TGTGCCAGCAGTTCTAGGACAGAACTCTATGGCTACACCTTC. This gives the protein CASSSRTELYGYTF.

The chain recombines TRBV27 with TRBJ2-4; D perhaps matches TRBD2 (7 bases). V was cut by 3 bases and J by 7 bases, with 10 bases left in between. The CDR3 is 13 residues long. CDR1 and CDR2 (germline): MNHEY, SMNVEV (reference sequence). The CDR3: CASSFGGLNIQYF. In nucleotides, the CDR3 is TGTGCCAGCAGTTTCGGGGGGCTGAACATTCAGTACTTC.

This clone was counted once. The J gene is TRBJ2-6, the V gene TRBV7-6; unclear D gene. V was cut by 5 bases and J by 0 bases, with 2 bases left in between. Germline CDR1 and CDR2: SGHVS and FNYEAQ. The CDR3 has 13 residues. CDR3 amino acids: CASSHSGANVLTF. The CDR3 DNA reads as TGTGCCAGCAGCCACTCTGGGGCCAACGTCCTGACTTTC.

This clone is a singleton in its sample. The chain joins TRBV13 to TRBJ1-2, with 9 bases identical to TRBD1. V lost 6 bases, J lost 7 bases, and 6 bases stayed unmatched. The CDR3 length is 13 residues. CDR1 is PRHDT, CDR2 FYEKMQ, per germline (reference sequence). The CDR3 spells CASSHRGPGGYTF. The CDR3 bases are TGTGCCAGCAGTCACAGGGGGCCCGGTGGCTACACCTTC. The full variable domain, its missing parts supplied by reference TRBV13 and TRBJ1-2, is AAGVIQSPRHLIKEKRETATLKCYPIPRHDTVYWYQQGPGQDPQFLISFYEKMQSDKGSIPDRFSAQQFSDYHSELNMSSLELGDSALYFCASSHRGPGGYTFGSGTRLTVV.